The 16 T cell receptor beta chains listed next were all sequenced from one sample in a study of blood T cell repertoires in COVID-19. Assay: immunoSEQ multiplex PCR; the TCRdb copy retains only in-frame clones and omits some. The table lists around 310,000 clones, nearly 90% of them singletons, with roughly a tenth in the top ten. The sequenced material came from PBMCs or T cells enriched from blood (not recorded which). These receptors originate from a woman aged 30 to 39 who had recovered from COVID-19.

V gene TRBV5-1 combines with J gene TRBJ1-5; 7 bases fit TRBD1. This CDR3 is 15 amino acids long. V lost 4 bases and J lost 2; bases outside the gene matches: 6. Germline V CDR1 and CDR2: SGHRS, YFSETQ. The CDR3 reads CASSPGQARNQPQHF. The CDR3 coding sequence is TGCGCCAGCAGCCCTGGACAGGCCCGCAATCAGCCCCAGCATTTT.

The chain recombines TRBV21-1 with TRBJ1-2. TRBV21-1 is designated a pseudogene. The CDR3 is 15 amino acids. For the CDR3, the DNA is TGTGCCAGCAGCAAACGGGGTCTTGAGATATATGGCTACACCTTC. It is translated as CASSKRGLEIYGYTF.

The genes are TRBV11-2 and TRBJ2-5; D unclear. This CDR3 is 16 amino acids long. Trimming took 0 bases from V and 5 from J, leaving 16 bases between them. Germline V lookup: CDR1 SGHAT, CDR2 FQNNGV. CDR3 in amino acids: CASSLDFVPLPETQYF. In DNA form, the CDR3 reads TGTGCCAGCAGCTTAGACTTCGTCCCCCTTCCCGAGACCCAGTACTTC.

This clone occurred a few times. The chain uses TRBV6-6 and TRBJ1-1; TRBD1 is a possible D gene (5 bases). The germline V gene encodes CDR1 MNHNY and CDR2 SVGAGI (reference sequence). The CDR3 spans 10 residues. V was shortened by 8 bases and J by 7 bases, with 8 bases between the two germline ends. The DNA for the CDR3 is TGTGCCAGCTCTACAGGTGAAGCTTTCTTT. Its protein is CASSTGEAFF.

The J gene is TRBJ1-4, the V gene TRBV19, with 7 bases that match TRBD1. Unmatched junction bases numbered 8, after V lost 6 bases and J lost 4 bases. The CDR3 has 15 residues. Germline V gives CDR1 LNHDA, CDR2 SQIVND (reference sequence). The chain's CDR3 is CASSSNTGVNEKLFF. In nucleotides, the CDR3 is TGTGCCAGTAGCTCAAACACAGGGGTTAATGAAAAACTGTTTTTT.

V and J are TRBV7-2 and TRBJ1-2; no definite D call. Trimming took 7 bases from V and 5 from J, leaving 20 bases between them. Germline V gene lookup returns CDR1 SGHTA and CDR2 FQGNSA. The CDR3 has 15 amino acids. Here the CDR3 DNA reads TGTGCCAGCACCTATTATGTCCCCCCAAGTTATGGCTACACCTTC. It yields the protein CASTYYVPPSYGYTF. The full variable domain, in which reference TRBV7-2 and TRBJ1-2 provide the parts outside the CDR3, is GAGVSQSPSNKVTEKGKDVELRCDPISGHTALYWYRQSLGQGLEFLIYFQGNSAPDKSGLPSDRFSAERTGGSVSTLTIQRTQQEDSAVYLCASTYYVPPSYGYTFGSGTRLTVV.

This clone was seen a handful of times. The J gene is TRBJ2-7, the V gene TRBV19; 7 nucleotides align to TRBD2. The CDR3 consists of 16 residues. After removal of 4 bases from V and 2 bases from J, the junction contained 11 bases not matched to a gene. Germline V gene data show CDR1 as LNHDA and CDR2 as SQIVND (reference sequence). The CDR3, as DNA: TGTGCCAGTAGTACCCAATCGCGGGAGCCCACCTACGAGCAGTACTTC. Translated, it gives CASSTQSREPTYEQYF.

This clone was detected once. The V and J genes are TRBV13 and TRBJ1-4; maybe TRBD1 (5 bases). Trimming left V 6 bases short and J 7 bases short, with 21 bases between. The germline V gene has CDR1 PRHDT and CDR2 FYEKMQ (reference sequence). The CDR3 is made up of 16 amino acids. The DNA of the CDR3 is TGTGCCAGCAGTCAAATCTCGCGGGGACTAGGTGAAAAACTGTTTTTT. Its translation: CASSQISRGLGEKLFF.

This sequence joins TRBV10-3 and TRBJ2-5; no clear D gene. The V end lost 4 bases, the J end lost 2 bases, and 8 bases lay between the germline ends. From germline, CDR1 is ENHRY and CDR2 SYGVKD. The CDR3 length is 13 residues. As DNA, the CDR3 is TGTGCCATCAGTGTGCTAGAACAAGAGACCCAGTACTTC. It specifies CAISVLEQETQYF.

J is TRBJ2-5 and V is TRBV28; 10 bases match TRBD1. The CDR3 has 15 residues. V was pared by 4 bases and J by 2 bases, with 4 bases of the junction left unmatched. Germline loops: CDR1 MDHEN, CDR2 SYDVKM. The chain's CDR3 is CASSSRDRGQETQYF. In DNA, the CDR3 is TGTGCCAGCAGTTCCCGGGACAGGGGACAAGAGACCCAGTACTTC.

This clone has only one observation. The chain combines TRBV3-1 (or the pseudogene TRBV3-2) with TRBJ1-6; the D gene is possibly TRBD1 (5 bases). The germline V gene encodes CDR1 LGHDT and CDR2 YNNKEL (reference sequence). This CDR3 contains 15 residues. The V end lost 1 base, the J end lost 10 bases, and 14 bases lay between the germline ends. The CDR3 protein is CASSQVGQPRSPLHF. The CDR3 DNA is TGTGCCAGCAGCCAAGTGGGGCAACCGAGGTCACCCCTCCACTTT.

This clone was picked up one time. The CDR3 coding sequence is TGTGCCAGCAGCTTTGTCAGGGCTCAGCCCCAGCATTTT. Amino acids: CASSFVRAQPQHF. The J gene is TRBJ1-5, the V gene TRBV5-8; the D gene is possibly TRBD1 (5 bases). The CDR3 covers 13 residues. Germline assignment: CDR1 SGHTS and CDR2 YDEGEE. V lost 2 bases to trimming and J lost 6 bases, with 9 bases between them.

In nucleotides, the CDR3 is TGTGCCAGCAGACTTCGACAACTATCAGACAGGGTTGGCAATCAGCCCCAGCATTTT. Residues: CASRLRQLSDRVGNQPQHF. The V and J genes are TRBV28 and TRBJ1-5; 7 bases are a match to TRBD1. The CDR3 is made up of 19 amino acids. V shed 6 bases and J 2 bases; nucleotides not matched to a gene: 19. Per germline, CDR1 MDHEN and CDR2 SYDVKM.

The genes are TRBV3-1 (or the pseudogene TRBV3-2) and TRBJ2-7; D is possibly TRBD1 (6 bases). This CDR3 spans 16 amino acids. The V end lost 4 bases, the J end lost 1 base, and 17 bases lay between the germline ends. Germline V gene lookup returns CDR1 LGHDT and CDR2 YNNKEL (reference sequence). The CDR3 DNA sequence: TGTGCCAGCAGCCGCCGCCCCGACAGGCTGTCCTACGAGCAGTACTTC. It is translated as CASSRRPDRLSYEQYF.

The V and J genes are TRBV19 and TRBJ1-1, with D possibly matching TRBD1 (6 bases). This CDR3 contains 17 residues. V lost 6 bases and J lost 9, with 29 bases in between. Germline V CDR1 and CDR2: LNHDA, SQIVND (reference sequence). CDR3 protein: CASRNPETRDKWGQAFF. CDR3 sequence (DNA): TGTGCCAGTAGAAACCCCGAGACCCGGGACAAGTGGGGCCAAGCTTTCTTT.

The chain links TRBV2 to TRBJ1-2; TRBD1 aligns across 9 bases. CDR3 length: 15 amino acids. Germline-derived CDR1 and CDR2 are SNHLY and FYNNEI. V lost 6 bases and J lost 5; bases outside the gene matches: 10. This CDR3 is CASRITGGGGYGYTF. CDR3 nucleotide sequence: TGTGCCAGCAGAATCACAGGGGGCGGCGGGTATGGCTACACCTTC.